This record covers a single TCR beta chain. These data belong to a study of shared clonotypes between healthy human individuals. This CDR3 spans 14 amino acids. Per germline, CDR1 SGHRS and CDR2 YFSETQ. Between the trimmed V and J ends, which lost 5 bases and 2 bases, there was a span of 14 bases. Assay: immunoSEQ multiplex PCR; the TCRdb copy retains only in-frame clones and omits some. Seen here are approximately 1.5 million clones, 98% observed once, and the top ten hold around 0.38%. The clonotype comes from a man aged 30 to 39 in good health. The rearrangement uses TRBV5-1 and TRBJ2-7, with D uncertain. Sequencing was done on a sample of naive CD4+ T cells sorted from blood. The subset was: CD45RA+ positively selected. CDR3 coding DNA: TGCGCCAGCAGGATTGGCGGAATAACCTACGAGCAGTACTTC. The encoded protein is CASRIGGITYEQYF.